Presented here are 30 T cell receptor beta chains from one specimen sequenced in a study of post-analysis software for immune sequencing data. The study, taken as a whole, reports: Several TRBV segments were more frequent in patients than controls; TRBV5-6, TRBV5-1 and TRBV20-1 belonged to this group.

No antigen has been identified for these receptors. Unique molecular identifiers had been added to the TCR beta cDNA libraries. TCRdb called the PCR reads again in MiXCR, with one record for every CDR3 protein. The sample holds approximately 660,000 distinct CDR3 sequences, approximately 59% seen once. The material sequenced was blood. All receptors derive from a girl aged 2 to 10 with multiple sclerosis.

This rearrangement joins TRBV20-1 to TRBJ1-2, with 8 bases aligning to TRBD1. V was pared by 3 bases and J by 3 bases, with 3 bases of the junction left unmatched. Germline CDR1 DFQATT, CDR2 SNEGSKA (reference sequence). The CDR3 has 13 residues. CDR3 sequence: CSARETGDYGYTF. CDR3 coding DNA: TGCAGTGCTAGGGAGACAGGGGACTATGGCTACACCTTC.

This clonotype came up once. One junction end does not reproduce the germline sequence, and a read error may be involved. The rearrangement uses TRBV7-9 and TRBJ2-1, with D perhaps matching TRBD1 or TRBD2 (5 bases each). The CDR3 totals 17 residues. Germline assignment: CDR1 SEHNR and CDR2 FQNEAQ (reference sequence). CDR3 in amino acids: CAGSLGTHPEGYDEQFF. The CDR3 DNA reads TGTGCCGGCAGCTTAGGCACACATCCTGAGGGGTACGACGAGCAGTTCTTC.

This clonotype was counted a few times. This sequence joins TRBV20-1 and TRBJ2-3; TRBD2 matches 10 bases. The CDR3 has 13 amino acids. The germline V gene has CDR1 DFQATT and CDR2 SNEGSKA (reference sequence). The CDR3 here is CSHKAGGADTQYF. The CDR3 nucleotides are TGCAGCCATAAAGCGGGGGGGGCAGATACGCAGTATTTT.

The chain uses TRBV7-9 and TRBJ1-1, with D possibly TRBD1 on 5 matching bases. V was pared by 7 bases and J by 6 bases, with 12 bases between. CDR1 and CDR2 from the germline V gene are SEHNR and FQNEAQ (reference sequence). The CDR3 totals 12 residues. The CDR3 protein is CASTLGTAEAFF. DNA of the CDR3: TGTGCCAGCACCCTTGGGACCGCTGAAGCTTTCTTT.

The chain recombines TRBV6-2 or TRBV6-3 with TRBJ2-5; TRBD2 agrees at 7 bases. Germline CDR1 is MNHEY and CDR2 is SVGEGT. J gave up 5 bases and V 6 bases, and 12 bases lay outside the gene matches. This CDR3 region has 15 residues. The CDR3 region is CASSWGGGLDETQYF. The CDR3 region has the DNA TGTGCCAGCAGCTGGGGGGGAGGGTTGGATGAGACCCAGTACTTC.

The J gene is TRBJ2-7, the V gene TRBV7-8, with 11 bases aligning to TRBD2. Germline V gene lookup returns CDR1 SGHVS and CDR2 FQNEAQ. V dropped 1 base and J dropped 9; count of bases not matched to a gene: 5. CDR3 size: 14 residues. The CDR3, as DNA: TGTGCCAGCAGCTTAGAGTGGACTAGCGGGCCGCAGTACTTC. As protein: CASSLEWTSGPQYF.

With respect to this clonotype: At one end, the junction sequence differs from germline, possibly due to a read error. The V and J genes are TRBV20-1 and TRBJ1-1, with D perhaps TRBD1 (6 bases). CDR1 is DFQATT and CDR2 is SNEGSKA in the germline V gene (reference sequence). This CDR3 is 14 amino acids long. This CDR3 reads CSAGDGQINTEAFF. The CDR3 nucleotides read TGCAGTGCTGGAGACGGACAGATTAACACTGAAGCTTTCTTT.

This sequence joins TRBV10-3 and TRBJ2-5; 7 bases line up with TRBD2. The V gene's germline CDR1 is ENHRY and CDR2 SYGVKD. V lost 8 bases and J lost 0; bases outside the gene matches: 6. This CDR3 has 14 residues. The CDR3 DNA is TGTGCCATCGCTCCGCGGGGGAACCAAGAGACCCAGTACTTC. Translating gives CAIAPRGNQETQYF.

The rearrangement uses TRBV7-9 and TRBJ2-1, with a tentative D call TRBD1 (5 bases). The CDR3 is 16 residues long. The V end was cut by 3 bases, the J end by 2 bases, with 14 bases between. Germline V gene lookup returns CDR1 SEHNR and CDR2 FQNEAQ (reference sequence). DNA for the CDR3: TGTGCCAGCAGCTTTTCCAAGGGGAAGGCCTACAATGAGCAGTTCTTC. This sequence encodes CASSFSKGKAYNEQFF.

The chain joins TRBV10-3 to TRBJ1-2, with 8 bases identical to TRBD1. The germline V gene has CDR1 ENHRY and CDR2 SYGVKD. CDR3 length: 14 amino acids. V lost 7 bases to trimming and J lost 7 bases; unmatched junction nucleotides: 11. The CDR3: CAIIRQGRGGGYTF. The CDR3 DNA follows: TGTGCCATCATTAGACAGGGGAGAGGTGGTGGCTACACCTTC.

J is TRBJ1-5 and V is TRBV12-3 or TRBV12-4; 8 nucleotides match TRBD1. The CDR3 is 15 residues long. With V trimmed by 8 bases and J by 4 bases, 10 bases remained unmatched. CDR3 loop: CASQLGTGENQPQHF. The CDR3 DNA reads TGTGCCAGCCAACTCGGGACAGGTGAGAATCAGCCCCAGCATTTT.

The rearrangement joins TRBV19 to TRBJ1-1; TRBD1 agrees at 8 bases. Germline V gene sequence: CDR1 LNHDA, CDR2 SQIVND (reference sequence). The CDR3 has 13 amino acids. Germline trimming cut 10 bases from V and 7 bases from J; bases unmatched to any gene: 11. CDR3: CATRDRDRREAFF. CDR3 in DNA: TGTGCCACAAGAGACCGGGACAGGCGTGAAGCTTTCTTT.

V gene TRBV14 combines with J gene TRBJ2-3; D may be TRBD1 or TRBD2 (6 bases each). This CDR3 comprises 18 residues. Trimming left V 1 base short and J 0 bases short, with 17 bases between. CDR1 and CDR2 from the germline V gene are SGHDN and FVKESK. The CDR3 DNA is TGTGCCAGCAGCCAAGGCGGTAGGAGGGGGACTAGCACAGATACGCAGTATTTT. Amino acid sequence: CASSQGGRRGTSTDTQYF.

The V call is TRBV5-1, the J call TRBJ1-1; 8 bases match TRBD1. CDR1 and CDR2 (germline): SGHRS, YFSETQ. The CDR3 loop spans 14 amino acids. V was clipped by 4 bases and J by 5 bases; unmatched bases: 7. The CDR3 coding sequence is TGCGCCAGCAGCGCGCCGACAGGGGTTACTGAAGCTTTCTTT. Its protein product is CASSAPTGVTEAFF.

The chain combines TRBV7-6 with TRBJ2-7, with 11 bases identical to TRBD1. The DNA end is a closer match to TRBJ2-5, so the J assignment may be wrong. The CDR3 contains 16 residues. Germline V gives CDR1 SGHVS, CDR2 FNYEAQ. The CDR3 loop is CASSFLRDRGLETQYF. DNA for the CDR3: TGTGCCAGCAGCTTTCTACGGGACAGGGGGTTAGAGACCCAGTACTTC.

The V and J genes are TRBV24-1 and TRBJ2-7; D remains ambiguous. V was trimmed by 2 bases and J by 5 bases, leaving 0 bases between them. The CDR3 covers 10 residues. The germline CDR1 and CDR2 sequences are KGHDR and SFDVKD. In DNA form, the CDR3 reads TGTGCCACCAGTGATTACGAGCAGTACTTC. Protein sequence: CATSDYEQYF.

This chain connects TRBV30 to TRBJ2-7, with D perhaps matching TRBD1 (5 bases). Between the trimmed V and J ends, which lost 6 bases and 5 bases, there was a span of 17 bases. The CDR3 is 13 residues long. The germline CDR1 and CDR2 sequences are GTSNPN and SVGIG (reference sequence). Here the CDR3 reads CACSNQGGNEQYF. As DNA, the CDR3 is TGTGCCTGTTCGAACCAGGGCGGCAACGAGCAGTACTTC.

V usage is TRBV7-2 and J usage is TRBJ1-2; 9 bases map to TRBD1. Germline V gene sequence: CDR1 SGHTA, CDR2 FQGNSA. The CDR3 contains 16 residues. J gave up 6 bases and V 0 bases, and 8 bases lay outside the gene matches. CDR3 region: CASSLAVGQGPNGYTF. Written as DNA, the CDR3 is TGTGCCAGCAGCTTAGCGGTAGGACAGGGGCCGAATGGCTACACCTTC.

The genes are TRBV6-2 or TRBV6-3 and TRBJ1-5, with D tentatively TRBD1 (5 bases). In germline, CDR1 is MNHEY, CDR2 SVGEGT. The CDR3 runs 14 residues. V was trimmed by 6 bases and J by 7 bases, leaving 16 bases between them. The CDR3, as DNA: TGTGCCAGCAGGTCAGGGTTTGCCAGGCAGCCCCAGCATTTT. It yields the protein CASRSGFARQPQHF.

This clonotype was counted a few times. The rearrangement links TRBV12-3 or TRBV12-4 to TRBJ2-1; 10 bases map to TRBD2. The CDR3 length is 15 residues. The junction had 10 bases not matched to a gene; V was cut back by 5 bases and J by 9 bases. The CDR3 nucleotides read TGTGCCAGCAGTCCCCTACCGGGACTAGCGATTGAGCAGTTCTTC. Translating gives CASSPLPGLAIEQFF.

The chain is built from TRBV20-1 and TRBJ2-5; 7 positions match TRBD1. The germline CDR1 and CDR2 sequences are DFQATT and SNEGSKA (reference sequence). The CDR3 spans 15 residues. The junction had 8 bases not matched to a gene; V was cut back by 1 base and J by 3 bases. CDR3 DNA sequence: TGCAGTGCTAGAGTGAGGGGGACAGCCAAAGAGACCCAGTACTTC. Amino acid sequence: CSARVRGTAKETQYF.

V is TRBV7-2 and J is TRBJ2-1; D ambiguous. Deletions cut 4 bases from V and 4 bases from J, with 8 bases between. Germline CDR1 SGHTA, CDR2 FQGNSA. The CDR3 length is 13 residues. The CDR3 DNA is TGTGCCAGCAGCTCGGACCAATACAATGAGCAGTTCTTC. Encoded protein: CASSSDQYNEQFF.

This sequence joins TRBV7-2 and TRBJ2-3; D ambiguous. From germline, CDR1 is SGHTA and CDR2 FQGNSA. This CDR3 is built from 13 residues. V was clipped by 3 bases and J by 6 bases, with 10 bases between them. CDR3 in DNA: TGTGCCAGCAGCTTCCAGAAACCGGATACGCAGTATTTT. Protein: CASSFQKPDTQYF.

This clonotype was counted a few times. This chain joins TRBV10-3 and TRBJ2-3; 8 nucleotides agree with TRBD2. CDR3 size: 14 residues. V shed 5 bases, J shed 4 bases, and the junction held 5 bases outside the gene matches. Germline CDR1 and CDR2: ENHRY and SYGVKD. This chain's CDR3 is CAISWREVADTQYF. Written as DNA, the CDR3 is TGTGCCATCAGTTGGCGGGAGGTCGCAGATACGCAGTATTTT.

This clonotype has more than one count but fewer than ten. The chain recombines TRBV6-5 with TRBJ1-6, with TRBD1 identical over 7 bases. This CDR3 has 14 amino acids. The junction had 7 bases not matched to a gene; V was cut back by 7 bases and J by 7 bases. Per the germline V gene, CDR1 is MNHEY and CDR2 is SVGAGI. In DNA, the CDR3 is TGTGCCAGCAACAACGGACAGGCCAATTCACCCCTCCACTTT. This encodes CASNNGQANSPLHF.

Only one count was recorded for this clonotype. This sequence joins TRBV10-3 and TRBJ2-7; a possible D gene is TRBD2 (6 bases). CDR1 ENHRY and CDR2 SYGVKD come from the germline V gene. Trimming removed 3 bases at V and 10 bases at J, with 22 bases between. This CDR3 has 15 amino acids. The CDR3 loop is CAISDGSPVFEAQYF. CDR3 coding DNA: TGTGCCATCAGTGACGGGAGCCCAGTCTTTGAGGCCCAGTACTTC.

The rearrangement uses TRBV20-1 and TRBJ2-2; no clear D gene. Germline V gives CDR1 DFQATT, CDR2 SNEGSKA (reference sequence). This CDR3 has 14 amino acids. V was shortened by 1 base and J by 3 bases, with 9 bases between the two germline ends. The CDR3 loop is CSARGAEHTGELFF. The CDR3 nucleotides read TGCAGTGCTAGAGGGGCTGAGCACACCGGGGAGCTGTTTTTT.

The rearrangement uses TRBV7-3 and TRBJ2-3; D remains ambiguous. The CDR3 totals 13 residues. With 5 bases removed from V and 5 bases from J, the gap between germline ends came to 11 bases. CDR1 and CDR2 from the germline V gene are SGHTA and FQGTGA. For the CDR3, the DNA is TGTGCCAGCAGCCTCCCATCCTTAGATACGCAGTATTTT. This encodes CASSLPSLDTQYF.

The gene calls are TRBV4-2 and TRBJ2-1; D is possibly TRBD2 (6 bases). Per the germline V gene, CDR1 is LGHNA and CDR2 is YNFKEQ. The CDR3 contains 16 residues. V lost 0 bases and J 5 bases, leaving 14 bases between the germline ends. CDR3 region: CASSQDRGYPNNEQFF. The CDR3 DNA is TGTGCCAGCAGCCAAGATCGGGGGTACCCTAACAATGAGCAGTTCTTC.

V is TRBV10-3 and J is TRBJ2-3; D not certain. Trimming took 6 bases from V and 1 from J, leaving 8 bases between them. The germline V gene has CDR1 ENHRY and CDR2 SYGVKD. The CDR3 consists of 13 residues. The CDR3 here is CAISPEGTDTQYF. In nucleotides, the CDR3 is TGTGCCATCAGCCCCGAGGGCACAGATACGCAGTATTTT.